This TCR beta chain was documented in a study of blood T cell repertoires in COVID-19. Authors' analysis steps: The assay estimated nucleated cells by amplifying reference gene primers. TCRdb's copy holds only in-frame clones and misses some; the assay was immunoSEQ multiplex PCR. V and J calls and clone size are as listed in that table; D and trimming were resolved from the DNA. Seen here are 100,000 to 120,000 clones, more than 70% observed once, and the top ten hold roughly 3.3%. The CDR3 contains 14 residues. The germline V and J ends were trimmed by 8 bases and 3 bases, with 14 bases remaining between them. Germline V gene data show CDR1 as SNHLY and CDR2 as FYNNEI.

The TCR comes from a woman aged 45-60 years with acute or convalescent COVID-19. Sequences were obtained from peripheral blood. The rearrangement uses TRBV2 and TRBJ2-1; D possibly corresponds to TRBD2 (6 bases). DNA for the CDR3: TGTGCCAGCGCCCAGGCGGGGCGCTACAATGAGCAGTTCTTC. It specifies CASAQAGRYNEQFF.